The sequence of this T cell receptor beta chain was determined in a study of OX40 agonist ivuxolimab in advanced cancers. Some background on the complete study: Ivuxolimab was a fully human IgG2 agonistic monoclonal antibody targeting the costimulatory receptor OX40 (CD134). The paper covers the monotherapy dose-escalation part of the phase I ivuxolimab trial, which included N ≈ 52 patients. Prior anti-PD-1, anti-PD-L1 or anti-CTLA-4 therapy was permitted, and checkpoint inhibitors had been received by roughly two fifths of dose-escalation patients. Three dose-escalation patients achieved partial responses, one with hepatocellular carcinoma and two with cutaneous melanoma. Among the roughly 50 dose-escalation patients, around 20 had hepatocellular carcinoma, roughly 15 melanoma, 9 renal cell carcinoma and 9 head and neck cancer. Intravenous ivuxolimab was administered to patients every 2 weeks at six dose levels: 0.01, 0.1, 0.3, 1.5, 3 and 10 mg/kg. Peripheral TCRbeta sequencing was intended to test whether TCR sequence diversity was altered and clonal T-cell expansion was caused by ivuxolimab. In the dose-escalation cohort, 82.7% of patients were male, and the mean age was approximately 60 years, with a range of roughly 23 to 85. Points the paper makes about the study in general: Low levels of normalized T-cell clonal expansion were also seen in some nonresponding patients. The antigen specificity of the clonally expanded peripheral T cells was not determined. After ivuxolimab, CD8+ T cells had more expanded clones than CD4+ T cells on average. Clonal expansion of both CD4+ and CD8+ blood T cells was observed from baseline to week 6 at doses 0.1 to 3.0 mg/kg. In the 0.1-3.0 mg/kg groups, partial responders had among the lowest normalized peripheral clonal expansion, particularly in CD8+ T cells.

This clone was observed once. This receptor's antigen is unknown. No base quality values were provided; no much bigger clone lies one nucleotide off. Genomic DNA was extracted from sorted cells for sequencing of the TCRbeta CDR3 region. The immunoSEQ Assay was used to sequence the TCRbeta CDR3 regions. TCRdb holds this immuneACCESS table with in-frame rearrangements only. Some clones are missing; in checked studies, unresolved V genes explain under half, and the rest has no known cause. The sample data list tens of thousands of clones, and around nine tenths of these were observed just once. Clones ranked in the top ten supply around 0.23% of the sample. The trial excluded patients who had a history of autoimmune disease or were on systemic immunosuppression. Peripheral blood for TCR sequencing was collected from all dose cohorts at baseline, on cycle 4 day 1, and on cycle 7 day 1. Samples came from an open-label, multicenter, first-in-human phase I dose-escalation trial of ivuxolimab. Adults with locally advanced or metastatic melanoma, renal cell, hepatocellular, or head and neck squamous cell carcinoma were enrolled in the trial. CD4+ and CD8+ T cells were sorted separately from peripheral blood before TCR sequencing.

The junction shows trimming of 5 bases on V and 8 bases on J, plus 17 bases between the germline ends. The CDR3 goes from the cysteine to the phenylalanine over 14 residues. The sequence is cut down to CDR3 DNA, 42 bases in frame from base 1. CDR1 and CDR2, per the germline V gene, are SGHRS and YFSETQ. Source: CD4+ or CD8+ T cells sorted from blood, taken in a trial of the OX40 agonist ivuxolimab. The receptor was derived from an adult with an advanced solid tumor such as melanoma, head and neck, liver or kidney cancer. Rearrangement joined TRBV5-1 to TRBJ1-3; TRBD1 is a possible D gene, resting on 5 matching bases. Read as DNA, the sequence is TGCGCCAGCAGACCGGACACGACCGGACACACCATATATTTT. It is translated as CASRPDTTGHTIYF.